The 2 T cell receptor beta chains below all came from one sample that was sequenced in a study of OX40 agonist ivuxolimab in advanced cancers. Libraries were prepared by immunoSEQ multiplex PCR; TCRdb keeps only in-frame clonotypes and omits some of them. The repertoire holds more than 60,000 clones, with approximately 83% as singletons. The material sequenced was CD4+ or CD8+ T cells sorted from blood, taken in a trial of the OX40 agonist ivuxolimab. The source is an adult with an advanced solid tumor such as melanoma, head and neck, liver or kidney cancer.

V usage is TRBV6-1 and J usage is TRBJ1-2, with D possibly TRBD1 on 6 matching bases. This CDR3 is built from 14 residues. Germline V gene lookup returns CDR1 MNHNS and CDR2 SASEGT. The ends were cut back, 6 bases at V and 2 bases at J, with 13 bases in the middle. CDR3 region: CASSPGGPNYGYTF. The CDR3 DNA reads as TGTGCCAGCAGCCCGGGGGGGCCCAACTATGGCTACACCTTC.

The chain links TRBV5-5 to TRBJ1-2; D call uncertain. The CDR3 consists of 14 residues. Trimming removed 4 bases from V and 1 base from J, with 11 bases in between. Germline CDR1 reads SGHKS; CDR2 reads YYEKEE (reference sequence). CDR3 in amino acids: CASSLGQFNYGYTF. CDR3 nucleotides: TGTGCCAGCAGCCTCGGGCAGTTTAACTATGGCTACACCTTC.